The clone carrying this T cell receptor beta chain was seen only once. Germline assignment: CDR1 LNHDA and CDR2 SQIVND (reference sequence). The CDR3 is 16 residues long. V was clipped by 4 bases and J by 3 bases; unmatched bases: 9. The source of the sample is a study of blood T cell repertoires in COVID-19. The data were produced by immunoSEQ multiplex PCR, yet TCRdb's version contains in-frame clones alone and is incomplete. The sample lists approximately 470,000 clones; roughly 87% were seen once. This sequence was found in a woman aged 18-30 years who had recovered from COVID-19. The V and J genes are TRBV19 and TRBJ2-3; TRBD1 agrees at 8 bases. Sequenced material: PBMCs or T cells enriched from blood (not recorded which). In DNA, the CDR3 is TGTGCCAGTAGTAGTGGGGACAGGCTCTCTACAGATACGCAGTATTTT. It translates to CASSSGDRLSTDTQYF. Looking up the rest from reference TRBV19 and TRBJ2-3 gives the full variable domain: DGGITQSPKYLFRKEGQNVTLSCEQNLNHDAMYWYRQDPGQGLRLIYYSQIVNDFQKGDIAEGYSVSREKKESFPLTVTSAQKNPTAFYLCASSSGDRLSTDTQYFGPGTRLTVL.